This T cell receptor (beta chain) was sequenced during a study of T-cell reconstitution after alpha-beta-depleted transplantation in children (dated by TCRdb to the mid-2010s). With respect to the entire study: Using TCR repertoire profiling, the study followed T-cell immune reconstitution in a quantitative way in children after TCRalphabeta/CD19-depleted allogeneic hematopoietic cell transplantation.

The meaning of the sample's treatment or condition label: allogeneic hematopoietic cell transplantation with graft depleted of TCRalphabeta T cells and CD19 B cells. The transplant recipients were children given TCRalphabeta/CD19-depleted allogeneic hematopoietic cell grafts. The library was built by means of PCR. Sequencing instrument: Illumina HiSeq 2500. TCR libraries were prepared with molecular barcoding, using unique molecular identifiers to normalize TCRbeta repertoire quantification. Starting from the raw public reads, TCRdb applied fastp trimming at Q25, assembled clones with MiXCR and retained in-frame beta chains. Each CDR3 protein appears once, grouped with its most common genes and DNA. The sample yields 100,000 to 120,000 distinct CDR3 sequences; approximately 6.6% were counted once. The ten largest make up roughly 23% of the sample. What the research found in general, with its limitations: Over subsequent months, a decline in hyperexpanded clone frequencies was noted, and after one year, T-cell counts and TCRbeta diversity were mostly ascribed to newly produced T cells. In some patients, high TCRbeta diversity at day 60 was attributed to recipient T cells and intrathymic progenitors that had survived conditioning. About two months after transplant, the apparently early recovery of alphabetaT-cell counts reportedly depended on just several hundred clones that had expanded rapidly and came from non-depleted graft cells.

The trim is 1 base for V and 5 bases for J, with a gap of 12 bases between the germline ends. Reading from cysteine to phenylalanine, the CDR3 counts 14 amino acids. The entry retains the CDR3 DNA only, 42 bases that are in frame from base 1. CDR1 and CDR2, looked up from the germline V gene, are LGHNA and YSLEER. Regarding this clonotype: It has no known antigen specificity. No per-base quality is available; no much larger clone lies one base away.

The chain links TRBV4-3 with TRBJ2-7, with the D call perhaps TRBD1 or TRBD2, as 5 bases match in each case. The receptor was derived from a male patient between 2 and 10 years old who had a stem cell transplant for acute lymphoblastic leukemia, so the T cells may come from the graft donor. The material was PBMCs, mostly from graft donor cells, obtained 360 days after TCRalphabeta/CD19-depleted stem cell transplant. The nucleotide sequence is TGCGCCAGCAGCCAAGGGGGGATCGATGACGAGCAGTACTTC. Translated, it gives CASSQGGIDDEQYF.